This TCR beta chain was retrieved from a study of T-cell memory formation after mild COVID-19. Study overall: Largely, the TCR clusters proved donor specific.

5'RACE, which relied on constant-segment primers, yielded TCR alpha and TCR beta cDNA libraries carrying sample barcodes and UMIs. MiXCR was run by TCRdb on the 5' RACE reads, yielding one entry per CDR3 protein. The table has 550,000 to 650,000 distinct CDR3 sequences, 15% to 20% seen once. Germline assignment: CDR1 MNHEY and CDR2 SVGAGI. Trimming took 7 bases from V and 4 from J, leaving 16 bases between them. CDR3 length equals 14 residues. Findings and limits, study-wide: A balance of CD4 and CD8 characterized clones contracting day 15 to 85, whereas later expanders leaned CD4+. That cross-reactive memory joined was suggested by some responding clones appearing in pre-infection memory.

The table lists this clonotype with a few counts. Its target is unknown. The sample comprised PBMCs or a T cell subset sorted from them (not recorded which). The gene calls are TRBV6-5 and TRBJ2-5; D might be TRBD2 (6 bases). The sequence was obtained from an adult woman who had mild COVID-19 (a few samples of this study predate the infection). Cell type and time point are not known. The CDR3, as DNA: TGTGCCAGCACCCTTATGGGGGGAGGAGAGACCCAGTACTTC. Amino acids: CASTLMGGGETQYF.